This T cell receptor beta chain was recorded in a study of T-cell memory formation after mild COVID-19. The study, taken as a whole, reports: The study found balanced CD4/CD8 in clones contracting day 15 to 85 and a CD4+ lean in later expanders.

Germline V lookup: CDR1 DFQATT, CDR2 SNEGSKA (reference sequence). Trimming at V came to 3 bases and at J to 8 bases, leaving 21 bases not matched to a gene. The CDR3 is 19 residues long. In the case of this clonotype: No antigen is known for it.

The 5'RACE method, run with constant-segment primers, produced TCR alpha and TCR beta cDNA libraries (carrying sample barcodes and UMIs). Using its own MiXCR run on the 5' RACE reads, TCRdb lists one record per CDR3 protein. The sample contains tens of thousands of distinct CDR3 sequences, around 6.1% of which appear only once. Sequencing was performed on PBMCs or a T cell subset sorted from them (not recorded which). This clonotype was sampled from an adult who had mild COVID-19 (a few samples of this study predate the infection). Cell type and time point are not known. The rearrangement uses TRBV20-1 and TRBJ2-1, with 11 bases identical to TRBD2. The CDR3 protein is CSASPPSGSGRGSSYEQFF. The CDR3 bases are TGCAGTGCTAGTCCGCCCAGTGGTAGCGGGAGGGGAAGTAGTTATGAGCAGTTCTTC.